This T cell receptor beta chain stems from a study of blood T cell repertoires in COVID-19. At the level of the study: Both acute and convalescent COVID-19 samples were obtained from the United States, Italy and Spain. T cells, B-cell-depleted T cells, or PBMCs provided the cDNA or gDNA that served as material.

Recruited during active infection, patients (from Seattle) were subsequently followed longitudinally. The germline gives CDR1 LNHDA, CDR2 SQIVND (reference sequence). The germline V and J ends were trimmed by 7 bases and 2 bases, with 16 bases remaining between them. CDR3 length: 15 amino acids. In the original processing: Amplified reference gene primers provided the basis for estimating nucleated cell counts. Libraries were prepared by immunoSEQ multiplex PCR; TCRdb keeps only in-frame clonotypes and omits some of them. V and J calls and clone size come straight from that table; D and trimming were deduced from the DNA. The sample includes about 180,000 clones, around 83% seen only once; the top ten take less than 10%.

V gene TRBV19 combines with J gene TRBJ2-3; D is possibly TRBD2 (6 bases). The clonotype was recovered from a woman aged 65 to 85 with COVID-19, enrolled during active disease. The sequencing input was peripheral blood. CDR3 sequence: CASTFSGSYTDTQYF. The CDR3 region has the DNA TGTGCCAGTACCTTTAGCGGTTCTTACACAGATACGCAGTATTTT.